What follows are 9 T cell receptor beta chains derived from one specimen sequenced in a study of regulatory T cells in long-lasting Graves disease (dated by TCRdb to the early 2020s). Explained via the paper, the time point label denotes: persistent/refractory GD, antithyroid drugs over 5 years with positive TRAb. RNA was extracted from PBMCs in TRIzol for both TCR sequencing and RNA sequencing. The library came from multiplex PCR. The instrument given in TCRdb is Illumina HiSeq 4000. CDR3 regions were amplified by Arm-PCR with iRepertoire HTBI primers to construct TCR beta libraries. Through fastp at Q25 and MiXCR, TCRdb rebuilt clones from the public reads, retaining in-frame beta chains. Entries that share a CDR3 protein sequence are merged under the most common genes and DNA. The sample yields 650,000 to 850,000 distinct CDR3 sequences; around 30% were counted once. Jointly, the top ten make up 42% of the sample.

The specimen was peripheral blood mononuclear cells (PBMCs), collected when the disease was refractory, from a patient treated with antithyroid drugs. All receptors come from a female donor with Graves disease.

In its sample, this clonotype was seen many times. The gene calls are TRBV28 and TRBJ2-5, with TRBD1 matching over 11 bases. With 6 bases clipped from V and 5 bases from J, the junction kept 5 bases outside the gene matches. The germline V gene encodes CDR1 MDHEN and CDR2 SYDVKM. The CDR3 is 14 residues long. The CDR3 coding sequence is TGTGCCAGCAGCCGGACAGGGGGCGGGGAGACCCAGTACTTC. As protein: CASSRTGGGETQYF.

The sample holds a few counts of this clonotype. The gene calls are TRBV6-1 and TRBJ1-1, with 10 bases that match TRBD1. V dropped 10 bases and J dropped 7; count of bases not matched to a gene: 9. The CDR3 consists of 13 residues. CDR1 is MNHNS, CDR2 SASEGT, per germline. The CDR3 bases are TGTGCCACCAAGCCGGGACAGGGGTATGAAGCTTTCTTT. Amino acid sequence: CATKPGQGYEAFF.

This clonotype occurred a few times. In DNA, the CDR3 is TGCAGTGCTAGAGTTGATGGGACTAGTTTTTCGGAGACCCAGTACTTC. Its translation: CSARVDGTSFSETQYF. The chain carries TRBV20-1 and TRBJ2-5; 8 nucleotides agree with TRBD2. Germline loops: CDR1 DFQATT, CDR2 SNEGSKA (reference sequence). Germline trimming cut 1 base from V and 5 bases from J; bases unmatched to any gene: 12. The CDR3 is made up of 16 amino acids.

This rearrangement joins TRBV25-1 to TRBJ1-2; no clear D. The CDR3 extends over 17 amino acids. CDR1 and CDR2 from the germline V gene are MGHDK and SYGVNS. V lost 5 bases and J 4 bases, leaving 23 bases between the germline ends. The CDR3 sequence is CASSSLNGRVFGYGYTF. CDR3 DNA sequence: TGTGCCAGCAGTTCCCTTAACGGTCGGGTTTTCGGCTATGGCTACACCTTC.

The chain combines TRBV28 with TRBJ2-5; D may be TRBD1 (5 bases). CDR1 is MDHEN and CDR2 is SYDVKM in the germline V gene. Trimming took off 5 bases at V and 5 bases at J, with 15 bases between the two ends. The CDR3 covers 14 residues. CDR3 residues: CASSPQGAGETQYF. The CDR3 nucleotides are TGTGCCAGCAGTCCCCAAGGGGCAGGGGAGACCCAGTACTTC.

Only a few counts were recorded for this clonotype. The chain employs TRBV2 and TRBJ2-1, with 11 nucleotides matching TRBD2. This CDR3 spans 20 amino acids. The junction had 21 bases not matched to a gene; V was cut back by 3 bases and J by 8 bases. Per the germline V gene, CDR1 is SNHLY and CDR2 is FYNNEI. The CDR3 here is CASSDPRDLTSGSLSDEQFF. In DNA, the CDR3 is TGTGCCAGCAGTGACCCAAGGGACCTAACTAGCGGGAGTTTAAGTGATGAGCAGTTCTTC.

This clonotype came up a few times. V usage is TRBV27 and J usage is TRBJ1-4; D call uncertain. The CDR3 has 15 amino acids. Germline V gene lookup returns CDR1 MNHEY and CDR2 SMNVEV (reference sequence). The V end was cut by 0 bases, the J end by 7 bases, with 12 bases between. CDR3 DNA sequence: TGTGCCAGCAGTTTATCGGGTTCGGGTTTTGAAAAACTGTTTTTT. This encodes CASSLSGSGFEKLFF.

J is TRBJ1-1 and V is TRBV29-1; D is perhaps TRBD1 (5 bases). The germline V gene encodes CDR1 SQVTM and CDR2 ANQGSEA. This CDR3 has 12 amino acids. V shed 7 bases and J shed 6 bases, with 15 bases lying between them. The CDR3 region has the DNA TGCAGCGCCACGACCGGGGGTGCTGAAGCTTTCTTT. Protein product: CSATTGGAEAFF.

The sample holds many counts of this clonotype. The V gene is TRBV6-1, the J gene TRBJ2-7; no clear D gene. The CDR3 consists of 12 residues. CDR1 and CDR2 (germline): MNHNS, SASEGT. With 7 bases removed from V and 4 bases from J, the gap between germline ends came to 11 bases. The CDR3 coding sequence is TGTGCCAGCACCGATAGTGTATACGAGCAGTACTTC. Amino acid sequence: CASTDSVYEQYF.